Listed here are 27 T cell receptor beta chains from one sample, sequenced in a study of Tregs in tolerant kidney transplant recipients. Profiled with immunoSEQ multiplex PCR; TCRdb holds only in-frame clones, not every one. The table includes roughly 69,000 clones, 70% to 90% detected once. The source material was CD4+ T cells from blood, sampled before the transplant. The receptors derive from a human donor who received a combined kidney and bone marrow transplant.

This chain uses TRBV19 with TRBJ2-7; TRBD1 agrees at 7 bases. The CDR3 length is 15 residues. V shed 4 bases, J shed 2 bases, and the junction held 8 bases outside the gene matches. From germline, CDR1 is LNHDA and CDR2 SQIVND (reference sequence). The DNA of the CDR3 is TGTGCCAGTAGTAGGGGACAGAACACACCCTACGAGCAGTACTTC. It specifies CASSRGQNTPYEQYF.

The rearrangement uses TRBV10-3 and TRBJ2-7; possible D gene TRBD2, 5 bases. The V gene's germline CDR1 is ENHRY and CDR2 SYGVKD. Between the trimmed V and J ends, which lost 10 bases and 5 bases, there was a span of 12 bases. The CDR3 runs to 11 residues. CDR3 DNA sequence: TGTGCCACTAGCTCGGGCCACGAGCAGTACTTC. Amino acids: CATSSGHEQYF.

This chain links TRBV30 with TRBJ1-5; tentatively, D is TRBD1 (6 bases). Deletions cut 3 bases from V and 4 bases from J, with 10 bases between. This CDR3 is built from 13 residues. From germline, CDR1 is GTSNPN and CDR2 SVGIG (reference sequence). DNA of the CDR3: TGTGCCTGGAGCCTACAGGGAAATCAGCCCCAGCATTTT. Encoded protein: CAWSLQGNQPQHF. The full variable domain, in which reference TRBV30 and TRBJ1-5 provide the parts outside the CDR3, is SQTIHQWPATLVQPVGSPLSLECTVEGTSNPNLYWYRQAAGRGLQLLFYSVGIGQISSEVPQNLSASRPQDRQFILSSKKLLLSDSGFYLCAWSLQGNQPQHFGDGTRLSIL.

This clone was found a few times. Germline and junction disagree at one end, which may indicate a read error. This chain joins TRBV7-7 and TRBJ2-5; D is perhaps TRBD1 (6 bases). CDR1 is SSHAT, CDR2 FNYEAQ, per germline (reference sequence). The length of the CDR3 is 15 residues. The CDR3 bases are TGTGCTAGCAGCTTAGCGCAGGGGTACCAAGAGACCCAGTACTTC. Translation gives CASSLAQGYQETQYF.

This chain joins TRBV19 and TRBJ1-2, with 10 bases identical to TRBD1. CDR3 length: 13 residues. In germline, CDR1 is LNHDA, CDR2 SQIVND (reference sequence). V trimming: 4 bases; J trimming: 6 bases; junction bases outside the gene matches: 2. CDR3 nucleotides: TGTGCCAGTAGTACCGGGACAGGGGATGGCTACACCTTC. Its translation: CASSTGTGDGYTF.

This sequence joins TRBV15 and TRBJ1-5, with no clear D. Looked up from germline, CDR1 is LNHNV and CDR2 is YYDKDF (reference sequence). The CDR3 has 13 residues. Trimming took 3 bases from V and 5 from J, leaving 8 bases between them. In DNA, the CDR3 is TGTGCCACCAGCAGGGAAGAGGATCAGCCCCAGCATTTT. It is translated as CATSREEDQPQHF.

This chain uses TRBV9 with TRBJ2-7; TRBD2 is a possible D gene (5 bases). Germline CDR1 reads SGDLS; CDR2 reads YYNGEE. The CDR3 runs to 15 residues. V lost 3 bases and J 2 bases, leaving 15 bases between the germline ends. In nucleotides, the CDR3 is TGTGCCAGCAGCGCAAACGAGGGCTGGGCCTACGAGCAGTACTTC. Translating it yields CASSANEGWAYEQYF. Filled out from reference TRBV9 and TRBJ2-7, the complete variable domain reads DSGVTQTPKHLITATGQRVTLRCSPRSGDLSVYWYQQSLDQGLQFLIQYYNGEERAKGNILERFSAQQFPDLHSELNLSSLELGDSALYFCASSANEGWAYEQYFGPGTRLTVT.

The rearrangement links TRBV18 to TRBJ2-7; a weak D match, TRBD2 (5 bases). Per the germline V gene, CDR1 is KGHSH and CDR2 is LQKENI. The CDR3 totals 15 residues. The V end was cut by 3 bases, the J end by 2 bases, with 14 bases between. This CDR3 reads CASSPRVDGTYEQYF. For the CDR3, the DNA is TGTGCCAGCTCACCGAGGGTCGACGGCACCTACGAGCAGTACTTC.

V and J are TRBV7-3 and TRBJ2-2, with D possibly matching TRBD2 (6 bases). CDR1 SGHTA and CDR2 FQGTGA come from the germline V gene. The CDR3 is 14 residues long. Trimming left V 5 bases short and J 6 bases short, with 13 bases between. This CDR3 reads CASSGGYQPGELFF. The DNA of the CDR3 is TGTGCCAGCAGCGGAGGGTATCAGCCCGGGGAGCTGTTTTTT.

J is TRBJ2-4 and V is TRBV2, with 8 bases that match TRBD1. This CDR3 has 13 amino acids. Unmatched junction bases numbered 4, after V lost 4 bases and J lost 8 bases. CDR1 is SNHLY and CDR2 is FYNNEI in the germline V gene. CDR3 loop: CASSVQGQDIQYF. CDR3 sequence (DNA): TGTGCCAGCAGTGTTCAGGGACAGGACATTCAGTACTTC.

The chain links TRBV4-1 to TRBJ2-7; TRBD2 matches 7 bases. J lost 0 bases, V lost 0 bases, and 14 bases had no gene match. Germline CDR1 MGHRA, CDR2 YSYEKL. CDR3 length: 19 amino acids. The CDR3: CASSQDGGPGLADSYEQYF. Here the CDR3 DNA reads TGCGCCAGCAGCCAAGATGGCGGCCCGGGCCTAGCGGACTCCTACGAGCAGTACTTC.

J is TRBJ2-3 and V is TRBV29-1; 12 bases fit TRBD2. The CDR3 consists of 14 residues. V trimming: 7 bases; J trimming: 5 bases; junction bases outside the gene matches: 7. The germline gives CDR1 SQVTM, CDR2 ANQGSEA. CDR3 residues: CSAGTSGWLDTQYF. The DNA for the CDR3 is TGCAGCGCCGGGACTAGCGGGTGGTTAGATACGCAGTATTTT.

This chain connects TRBV27 to TRBJ2-4, with a possible D match to TRBD1 (6 bases). The germline V and J ends were trimmed by 4 bases and 9 bases, with 16 bases remaining between them. The germline gives CDR1 MNHEY, CDR2 SMNVEV (reference sequence). The CDR3 contains 14 residues. CDR3 in DNA: TGTGCCAGCAGTTCGCGACAGGTAGAAATCATTCAGTACTTC. Translated: CASSSRQVEIIQYF.

This rearrangement joins TRBV5-1 to TRBJ1-5, with 9 positions matching TRBD1. Germline trimming cut 4 bases from V and 6 bases from J; bases unmatched to any gene: 8. Germline V CDR1 and CDR2: SGHRS, YFSETQ. The CDR3 is 15 amino acids. The DNA of the CDR3 is TGCGCCAGCAGCACCGGGACAGGGTCTGGTCAGCCCCAGCATTTT. Translating gives CASSTGTGSGQPQHF.

The V gene is TRBV28, the J gene TRBJ2-7; possible D gene TRBD2, 7 bases. The germline CDR1 and CDR2 sequences are MDHEN and SYDVKM. V was trimmed by 6 bases and J by 1 base, leaving 19 bases between them. The CDR3 has 16 amino acids. CDR3 amino acids: CASSRGDTSLSYEQYF. CDR3 bases: TGTGCCAGCAGCCGGGGGGACACATCCCTTTCCTACGAGCAGTACTTC.

The CDR3 DNA reads TGTGCCAGCAGCCAGAGACAGGGGAGCGGCTACACCTTC. Translating it yields CASSQRQGSGYTF. V is TRBV7-2 and J is TRBJ1-2, with TRBD1 matching 8 bases. Germline CDR1 reads SGHTA; CDR2 reads FQGNSA. There are 13 residues in the CDR3. J gave up 8 bases and V 5 bases, and 7 bases lay outside the gene matches.

The V call is TRBV25-1, the J call TRBJ2-3; 10 bases are shared with TRBD2. This CDR3 comprises 16 residues. Germline lookup yields CDR1 MGHDK and CDR2 SYGVNS. The V and J ends lost 4 bases and 2 bases, in that order; junction bases with no gene match: 6. CDR3 DNA sequence: TGTGCCAGCAGTGCTGGCCTAGCGGGGGTCACAGATACGCAGTATTTT. This gives the protein CASSAGLAGVTDTQYF.

This chain connects TRBV2 to TRBJ1-1; no definite D call. This CDR3 is 14 amino acids long. In germline, CDR1 is SNHLY, CDR2 FYNNEI. V was cut by 10 bases and J by 1 base, with 16 bases left in between. CDR3 nucleotide sequence: TGTGCCATCCCTGTTGGACGGGAGAACACTGAAGCTTTCTTT. It codes for CAIPVGRENTEAFF. Full variable domain (missing parts from reference TRBV2 and TRBJ1-1): EPEVTQTPSHQVTQMGQEVILRCVPISNHLYFYWYRQILGQKVEFLVSFYNNEISEKSEIFDDQFSVERPDGSNFTLKIRSTKLEDSAMYFCAIPVGRENTEAFFGQGTRLTVV.

This chain links TRBV6-5 with TRBJ1-5, with D perhaps TRBD1 (6 bases). The CDR3 sequence is 12 residues long. Trimming pared 8 bases from V and 5 bases from J, leaving 10 bases between. CDR1 MNHEY and CDR2 SVGAGI come from the germline V gene. The CDR3 protein is CASGRQDQPQHF. The DNA for the CDR3 is TGTGCCAGCGGGAGACAGGATCAGCCCCAGCATTTT.

The chain carries TRBV7-2 and TRBJ2-3, with 7 bases that match TRBD1. Germline values: CDR1 SGHTA, CDR2 FQGNSA. This CDR3 region has 17 residues. The junction had 13 bases not matched to a gene; V was cut back by 5 bases and J by 2 bases. CDR3 nucleotide sequence: TGTGCCAGCAGCCTGCAGACAGGGACCCGGGCCACAGATACGCAGTATTTT. This codes for CASSLQTGTRATDTQYF.

The V gene is TRBV28, the J gene TRBJ1-2; TRBD1 matches 11 bases. The CDR3 has 15 amino acids. Per the germline V gene, CDR1 is MDHEN and CDR2 is SYDVKM. V gave up 5 bases and J gave up 3 bases; unmatched junction bases: 5. CDR3 amino acids: CASSLGQGAHYGYTF. The CDR3 coding sequence is TGTGCCAGCAGTCTCGGACAGGGGGCTCACTATGGCTACACCTTC.

The chain uses TRBV28 and TRBJ2-3; TRBD1 aligns across 9 bases. V gave up 9 bases and J gave up 4 bases; unmatched junction bases: 11. Germline assignment: CDR1 MDHEN and CDR2 SYDVKM. The CDR3 has 15 amino acids. This CDR3 reads CASTGTGTISDTQYF. The CDR3 coding sequence is TGTGCCAGTACCGGGACAGGGACGATCTCAGATACGCAGTATTTT.

V and J are TRBV5-1 and TRBJ2-7; 8 nucleotides agree with TRBD1. The length of the CDR3 is 14 residues. With 2 bases clipped from V and 6 bases from J, the junction kept 7 bases outside the gene matches. From germline, CDR1 is SGHRS and CDR2 YFSETQ. CDR3 in DNA: TGCGCCAGCAGCTTCGGACAGGGTGGTGCCGAGCAGTACTTC. It translates to CASSFGQGGAEQYF.

The chain joins TRBV6-5 to TRBJ1-2; D is unresolved. V dropped 1 base and J dropped 6 bases, with 9 bases sitting between them. This CDR3 has 13 amino acids. Germline assignment: CDR1 MNHEY and CDR2 SVGAGI. The CDR3 is CASSYFGKDGYTF. The CDR3 region has the DNA TGTGCCAGCAGTTACTTCGGGAAGGATGGCTACACCTTC.

The chain recombines TRBV28 with TRBJ2-7; TRBD2 matches at 7 bases. Per germline, CDR1 MDHEN and CDR2 SYDVKM. The CDR3 contains 15 residues. The junction had 7 bases not matched to a gene; V was cut back by 5 bases and J by 0 bases. The chain's CDR3 is CASSTTSAGSYEQYF. CDR3 in DNA: TGTGCCAGCAGTACCACTAGCGCTGGCTCCTACGAGCAGTACTTC.

The chain combines TRBV29-1 with TRBJ2-2; 13 bases line up with TRBD2. The V gene's germline CDR1 is SQVTM and CDR2 ANQGSEA. This CDR3 region has 15 residues. Trimming cost V 7 bases and J 6 bases; bases outside gene matches: 8. CDR3 protein: CSGRTSGRDSGELFF. The CDR3 DNA sequence: TGCAGCGGACGGACTAGCGGGAGAGATTCCGGGGAGCTGTTTTTT.

The chain carries TRBV5-4 and TRBJ1-2; 10 positions match TRBD1. V lost 4 bases and J lost 3; bases outside the gene matches: 9. The CDR3 spans 16 residues. Germline values: CDR1 SGHNT, CDR2 YYREEE (reference sequence). The DNA for the CDR3 is TGTGCCAGCAGCATTGGGACAGGGGTCCCTTACTATGGCTACACCTTC. It is translated as CASSIGTGVPYYGYTF.